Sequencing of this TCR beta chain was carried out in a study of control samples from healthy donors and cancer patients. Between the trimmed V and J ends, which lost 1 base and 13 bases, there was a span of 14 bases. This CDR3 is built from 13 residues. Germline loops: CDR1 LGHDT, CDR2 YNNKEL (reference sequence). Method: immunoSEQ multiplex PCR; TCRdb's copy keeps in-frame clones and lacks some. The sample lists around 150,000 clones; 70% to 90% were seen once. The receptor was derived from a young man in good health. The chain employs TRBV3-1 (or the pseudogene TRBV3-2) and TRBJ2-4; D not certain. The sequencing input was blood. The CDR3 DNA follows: TGTGCCAGCAGCCAAGGGAATCCCGCGGCACAGTACTTC. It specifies CASSQGNPAAQYF.